The 27 T cell receptor beta chains reported below all come from one sample, sequenced in a study of shared clonotypes between healthy human individuals. The table came from immunoSEQ multiplex PCR; TCRdb's copy has only in-frame clones and leaves some out. The table records around 2.3 million clones, approximately 96% of them present only once. The sequenced sample consisted of naive CD4+ T cells sorted from blood. Specified subset: CD45RA+ positively selected. The receptor set was obtained from a man younger than 35 in good health.

V usage is TRBV18 and J usage is TRBJ2-7, with 10 bases that match TRBD1. The CDR3 extends over 14 amino acids. The V and J ends lost 6 bases and 9 bases, in that order; junction bases with no gene match: 11. The V gene's germline CDR1 is KGHSH and CDR2 LQKENI. CDR3 amino acids: CASSPGTGEVGQYF. CDR3 nucleotides: TGTGCCAGCTCGCCCGGGACAGGGGAAGTCGGGCAGTACTTC.

Note on this clone: Relative to the germline gene, one junction end is altered; a read error may explain this. The chain has TRBV7-7 and TRBJ2-2; a possible D gene is TRBD1 (5 bases). The CDR3 has 16 residues. CDR1 is SSHAT, CDR2 FNYEAQ, per germline (reference sequence). The CDR3 DNA reads as TGTGCTAGCAGCTTAGGCCCGACAGTCAACACCGGGGAGCTGTTTTTT. It encodes CASSLGPTVNTGELFF.

This sequence joins TRBV6-5 and TRBJ1-6, with a possible D match to TRBD1 (5 bases). In germline, CDR1 is MNHEY, CDR2 SVGAGI. V lost 6 bases and J lost 10, with 16 bases in between. This CDR3 comprises 14 residues. The CDR3 is CASSPRGGDSPLHF. Here the CDR3 DNA reads TGTGCCAGCAGCCCTCGGGGGGGGGACTCACCCCTCCACTTT.

The chain employs TRBV7-2 and TRBJ1-3; D may be TRBD1 (5 bases). The V and J ends lost 5 bases and 5 bases respectively, with 22 bases between them. The germline gives CDR1 SGHTA, CDR2 FQGNSA. The CDR3 totals 17 residues. DNA for the CDR3: TGTGCCAGCAGCATAGGTCGTTCGGGGGAAAAACGAAACACCATATATTTT. It encodes CASSIGRSGEKRNTIYF.

Only one count was recorded for this clone. Mismatch with germline at one junction end may stem from a read error. The chain carries TRBV7-7 and TRBJ1-4, with D perhaps matching TRBD1 (5 bases). The V gene's germline CDR1 is SSHAT and CDR2 FNYEAQ (reference sequence). The CDR3 runs 15 residues. CDR3 DNA: TGTGCTAGCAGCTTAGGAGGGGAAGGCATTGAAAAACTGTTTTTT. Its protein product is CASSLGGEGIEKLFF.

The chain joins TRBV7-9 to TRBJ1-1; D is uncertain. Germline CDR1 SEHNR, CDR2 FQNEAQ (reference sequence). V shed 3 bases and J shed 0 bases, with 8 bases lying between them. The CDR3 runs to 14 residues. CDR3 sequence (DNA): TGTGCCAGCAGCTTTTCTGGGATGAACACTGAAGCTTTCTTT. It codes for CASSFSGMNTEAFF.

This sequence joins TRBV5-6 and TRBJ1-2; maybe TRBD1 (6 bases). Per germline, CDR1 SGHDT and CDR2 YYEEEE. The ends were cut back, 3 bases at V and 6 bases at J, with 24 bases in the middle. This CDR3 region has 17 residues. The CDR3 DNA is TGTGCCAGCAGCTCCACCTCGATCGGGACACGAAATCATGGCTACACCTTC. It yields the protein CASSSTSIGTRNHGYTF.

This clone was seen a single time. This chain connects TRBV7-2 to TRBJ2-2; the match to TRBD2 covers 15 bases. The V segment lost 5 bases and the J segment 7 bases; nucleotides outside the gene matches: 8. Germline loops: CDR1 SGHTA, CDR2 FQGNSA. The CDR3 is made up of 17 amino acids. CDR3 DNA sequence: TGTGCCAGCAGCCCTCCCGGACTAGCGGGAGGGAACGGGGAGCTGTTTTTT. It is translated as CASSPPGLAGGNGELFF.

With respect to this clone: One end of the junction is discordant with germline, which a read error may explain. The chain carries TRBV7-7 and TRBJ2-7; D gene uncertain. The CDR3 runs to 13 residues. Germline-derived CDR1 and CDR2 are SSHAT and FNYEAQ (reference sequence). CDR3 nucleotide sequence: TGTGCTAGCAGCCCCGACGTGGGCTACGAGCAGTACTTC. Its protein product is CASSPDVGYEQYF.

The chain joins TRBV10-3 to TRBJ2-7; D may be TRBD1 (5 bases). Per germline, CDR1 ENHRY and CDR2 SYGVKD. This CDR3 has 13 residues. Trimming took 8 bases from V and 1 from J, leaving 12 bases between them. CDR3 residues: CAIGEGASYEQYF. In DNA, the CDR3 is TGTGCCATCGGGGAAGGGGCGTCCTACGAGCAGTACTTC.

This sequence joins TRBV29-1 and TRBJ1-2; D is possibly TRBD1 (5 bases). The CDR3 totals 11 residues. Trimming removed 7 bases from V and 8 bases from J, with 14 bases in between. Per the germline V gene, CDR1 is SQVTM and CDR2 is ANQGSEA. The CDR3 sequence is CSALRGIGYTF. For the CDR3, the DNA is TGCAGCGCCCTAAGGGGAATAGGCTACACCTTC.

This sequence joins TRBV6-1 and TRBJ1-6; 8 bases match TRBD1. This CDR3 contains 18 residues. Per germline, CDR1 MNHNS and CDR2 SASEGT. V trimming: 3 bases; J trimming: 10 bases; junction bases outside the gene matches: 17. The DNA for the CDR3 is TGTGCCAGCAGTGAGAGGACAGGGCCCGGTGCTTCTAGCTCACCCCTCCACTTT. Translation: CASSERTGPGASSSPLHF.

The J gene is TRBJ1-2, the V gene TRBV10-3, with TRBD1 matching 8 bases. The CDR3 has 14 amino acids. V lost 3 bases, J lost 4 bases, and 4 bases stayed unmatched. The germline V gene encodes CDR1 ENHRY and CDR2 SYGVKD. CDR3 residues: CAISDPTGVYGYTF. The CDR3 DNA follows: TGTGCCATCAGTGACCCGACAGGGGTCTATGGCTACACCTTC.

The J gene is TRBJ1-2, the V gene TRBV7-2; TRBD1 matches 8 bases. Germline CDR1 and CDR2: SGHTA and FQGNSA. J was trimmed by 3 bases and V by 5 bases; bases with no gene match: 8. The CDR3 sequence is 15 residues long. The CDR3 loop reads CASSPGQGSDYGYTF. As DNA, the CDR3 is TGTGCCAGCAGCCCAGGACAGGGATCGGACTATGGCTACACCTTC.

This clone was recorded only once. The chain carries TRBV6-1 and TRBJ1-6; D call uncertain. Germline V gene lookup returns CDR1 MNHNS and CDR2 SASEGT. V was shortened by 1 base and J by 7 bases, with 11 bases between the two germline ends. This CDR3 region has 15 residues. The chain's CDR3 is CASSEGIQGNSPLHF. The CDR3 DNA follows: TGTGCCAGCAGTGAAGGAATACAAGGGAATTCACCCCTCCACTTT.

On this clone itself: Compared with germline, one end of the junction differs, possibly owing to a read error. The chain couples TRBV5-1 to TRBJ2-5; 8 bases fit TRBD1. CDR1 and CDR2 (germline): SGHRS, YFSETQ. The CDR3 has 14 amino acids. The CDR3 sequence is CASTLGDRQETQYF. The CDR3 nucleotides read TGCGCCAGCACCTTGGGGGACAGGCAAGAGACCCAGTACTTC.

In DNA form, the CDR3 reads TGTGCCAGCAGCGTAGGAAGAAACGAGCAGTACTTC. It specifies CASSVGRNEQYF. This sequence joins TRBV28 and TRBJ2-7; D is unresolved. Trimming left V 6 bases short and J 5 bases short, with 11 bases between. The length of the CDR3 is 12 residues. Germline values: CDR1 MDHEN, CDR2 SYDVKM.

This chain connects TRBV7-9 to TRBJ1-5; 8 bases line up with TRBD1. The germline gives CDR1 SEHNR, CDR2 FQNEAQ (reference sequence). The CDR3 has 14 residues. The junction had 7 bases not matched to a gene; V was cut back by 5 bases and J by 7 bases. The CDR3 protein is CASSATGAEQPQHF. The DNA for the CDR3 is TGTGCCAGCAGCGCGACAGGGGCCGAACAGCCCCAGCATTTT.

Of note for this clone: The sample contains more than one DNA sequence encoding this CDR3. The chain employs TRBV5-1 and TRBJ2-7; D remains ambiguous. Germline V lookup: CDR1 SGHRS, CDR2 YFSETQ. This CDR3 is 13 amino acids long. Trimming removed 2 bases from V and 2 bases from J, with 8 bases in between. CDR3 nucleotides: TGCGCCAGCAGCTTAGACACAACCTACGAGCAGTACTTC. It specifies CASSLDTTYEQYF.

Note on this clone: In the same sample, other DNA sequences code for this CDR3. The chain has TRBV2 and TRBJ2-7, with D hard to call. V was cut by 4 bases and J by 0 bases, with 7 bases left in between. This CDR3 spans 13 amino acids. CDR1 is SNHLY and CDR2 is FYNNEI in the germline V gene. The chain's CDR3 is CASSVIDSYEQYF. The CDR3 DNA follows: TGTGCCAGCAGTGTCATAGACTCCTACGAGCAGTACTTC.

The CDR3 sequence is CASSLPGGNSPLHF. CDR3 coding DNA: TGTGCCAGCAGCTTACCAGGAGGGAATTCACCCCTCCACTTT. The chain links TRBV7-2 to TRBJ1-6; D uncertain. With 2 bases removed from V and 7 bases from J, the gap between germline ends came to 9 bases. Germline assignment: CDR1 SGHTA and CDR2 FQGNSA. CDR3 length equals 14 residues.

The rearrangement uses TRBV5-1 and TRBJ2-5; perhaps TRBD1 as D (7 bases). Trimming pared 4 bases from V and 5 bases from J, leaving 18 bases between. The CDR3 loop spans 15 amino acids. CDR1 and CDR2 (germline): SGHRS, YFSETQ. CDR3: CASSHETGRYETQYF. The DNA for the CDR3 is TGCGCCAGCAGCCACGAGACAGGGAGGTATGAGACCCAGTACTTC.

The rearrangement links TRBV6-6 to TRBJ2-7, with D unresolved. Germline V gives CDR1 MNHNY, CDR2 SVGAGI (reference sequence). The germline V and J ends were trimmed by 4 bases and 3 bases, with 13 bases remaining between them. The CDR3 runs 14 residues. CDR3 in DNA: TGTGCCAGCAGTTGGGAACTTCTGGGCTACGAGCAGTACTTC. Amino acid sequence: CASSWELLGYEQYF.

The J gene is TRBJ2-7, the V gene TRBV5-1; the D is unclear. Between the trimmed V and J ends, which lost 3 bases and 3 bases, there was a span of 13 bases. This CDR3 contains 14 residues. Germline-derived CDR1 and CDR2 are SGHRS and YFSETQ. CDR3 coding DNA: TGCGCCAGCAGCTCCGGGCAGACTCTCTACGAGCAGTACTTC. Amino acid sequence: CASSSGQTLYEQYF.

This chain links TRBV2 with TRBJ1-4, with D unclear. This CDR3 spans 13 amino acids. Trimming shortened V by 6 bases and J by 4 bases, and 9 bases separated the two germline ends. The germline gives CDR1 SNHLY, CDR2 FYNNEI. The CDR3, as DNA: TGTGCCAGCAGGGTGTCTGTTAATGAAAAACTGTTTTTT. Its protein product is CASRVSVNEKLFF.

Written as DNA, the CDR3 is TGCGCCAGCAGCTTGGTGTCCGGGGTTCCTGACGAGCAGTACTTC. It translates to CASSLVSGVPDEQYF. V gene TRBV5-1 combines with J gene TRBJ2-7, with a weak D call TRBD2 (5 bases). V lost 0 bases to trimming and J lost 5 bases, with 15 bases between them. The CDR3 sequence is 15 residues long. Germline V lookup: CDR1 SGHRS, CDR2 YFSETQ. The variable domain in full, completed from reference TRBV5-1 and TRBJ2-7, reads KAGVTQTPRYLIKTRGQQVTLSCSPISGHRSVSWYQQTPGQGLQFLFEYFSETQRNKGNFPGRFSGRQFSNSRSEMNVSTLELGDSALYLCASSLVSGVPDEQYFGPGTRLTVT.

This sequence joins TRBV9 and TRBJ2-7; maybe TRBD2 (5 bases). This CDR3 is built from 13 residues. The V gene's germline CDR1 is SGDLS and CDR2 YYNGEE. The germline V and J ends were trimmed by 0 bases and 8 bases, with 12 bases remaining between them. The CDR3 region has the DNA TGTGCCAGCAGCGTAGCGGACGGGATCCAGCAGTACTTC. Amino acid sequence: CASSVADGIQQYF. Variable domain in full (rest from reference TRBV9 and TRBJ2-7): DSGVTQTPKHLITATGQRVTLRCSPRSGDLSVYWYQQSLDQGLQFLIQYYNGEERAKGNILERFSAQQFPDLHSELNLSSLELGDSALYFCASSVADGIQQYFGPGTRLTVT.